These T cell receptor beta chains were read from a single sample in a study of lymphopenia after photon versus proton radiotherapy. Profiled with immunoSEQ multiplex PCR; TCRdb holds only in-frame clones, not every one. The sample lists about 30,000 clones, approximately 93% occurring once. The starting material was peripheral blood, obtained from a patient treated with photon-based radiotherapy. These receptors all come from a woman in her forties or fifties with cholangiocarcinoma. The CDR3 runs from the conserved cysteine through the conserved F or W. A D gene is named only where the DNA matches it firmly. Rows may omit the clone size; those that give it use once, few, many or a size class.

size: NA
V: TRBV2
D: TRBD1
J: TRBJ1-1
DNA: TGTGCCAGCAGCGCCCGGACAGGGGTTATGAACACTGAAGCTTTCTTT
CDR3: CASSARTGVMNTEAFF

size: few
V: TRBV5-1
D: TRBD1
J: TRBJ1-6
DNA: TGCGCCAGCAGCTGGAGGACAGGGAGGGATTCACCCCTCCACTTT
CDR3: CASSWRTGRDSPLHF

size: NA
V: TRBV7-2
D: NA
J: TRBJ1-5
DNA: TGTGCCAGCAGCTGGGGACCCGCGAAAAATCAGCCCCAGCATTTT
CDR3: CASSWGPAKNQPQHF

size: NA
V: TRBV15
D: NA
J: TRBJ1-5
DNA: TGTGCCACCAGCAGAGAGGTCGGACACCAGCCCCAGCATTTT
CDR3: CATSREVGHQPQHF

size: NA
V: TRBV11-2
D: NA
J: TRBJ2-2
DNA: TGTGCCAGCAGCTTAGGAGGGGCCGGGGAGCTGTTTTTT
CDR3: CASSLGGAGELFF

size: NA
V: TRBV7-9
D: NA
J: TRBJ1-2
DNA: TGTGCCAGCAGCTTAGCCGGGGATGGCTATGGCTACACCTTC
CDR3: CASSLAGDGYGYTF

size: NA
V: TRBV29-1
D: NA
J: TRBJ1-2
DNA: TGCAGCGTTGGCGACAGAAGTTCTGGCTACACCTTC
CDR3: CSVGDRSSGYTF

size: NA
V: TRBV11-2
D: NA
J: TRBJ1-1
DNA: TGTGCCAGCAGCTTAGCTCTCATGAACACTGAAGCTTTCTTT
CDR3: CASSLALMNTEAFF

size: once
V: TRBV27
D: TRBD2
J: TRBJ2-3
DNA: TGTGCCAGCAGGCCTAGCGGGGGGCCAGATACGCAGTATTTT
CDR3: CASRPSGGPDTQYF

size: NA
V: TRBV2
D: NA
J: TRBJ1-6
DNA: TGTGCCAGCAGTGTGGGACAACCCCTCCACTTT
CDR3: CASSVGQPLHF

size: NA
V: TRBV5-4
D: NA
J: TRBJ1-2
DNA: TGTGCCAGCAGCCAAGGGACGGAGAACTATGGCTACACCTTC
CDR3: CASSQGTENYGYTF

size: NA
V: TRBV2
D: NA
J: TRBJ1-6
DNA: TGTGCCAGCAGTGAAAGGGTTTCACCCCTCCACTTT
CDR3: CASSERVSPLHF

size: NA
V: TRBV7-2
D: NA
J: TRBJ2-2
DNA: TGTGCCAGCAGCCAAAGACAGGGAGGGGCCGGGGAGCTGTTTTTT
CDR3: CASSQRQGGAGELFF

size: NA
V: TRBV18
D: NA
J: TRBJ2-3
DNA: TGTGCCAGCTCATTGCTTCTCACAGATACGCAGTATTTT
CDR3: CASSLLLTDTQYF

size: NA
V: TRBV28
D: TRBD1
J: TRBJ2-7
DNA: TGTGCCAGCAGTTTATGGGGAGCCGGGACAGGGGCCTACGAGCAGTACTTC
CDR3: CASSLWGAGTGAYEQYF

size: NA
V: TRBV7-2
D: NA
J: TRBJ2-3
DNA: TGTGCCAGCAGCCCCTCCCATACAGATACGCAGTATTTT
CDR3: CASSPSHTDTQYF

size: NA
V: TRBV6-5
D: TRBD2
J: TRBJ2-1
DNA: TGTGCCAGCAGTTACCACAGCGGGGGGTATGATGAGCAGTTCTTC
CDR3: CASSYHSGGYDEQFF

size: NA
V: TRBV10-1
D: NA
J: TRBJ2-3
DNA: TGCGTAAGGGGGAGGGGGCCTACCCCCACAGATACGCAGTATTTT
CDR3: CVRGRGPTPTDTQYF

size: NA
V: TRBV19
D: NA
J: TRBJ2-4
DNA: TGTGCCAGTACCCCGTCCGGAGGGGCCAAAAACATTCAGTACTTC
CDR3: CASTPSGGAKNIQYF

size: NA
V: TRBV27
D: TRBD1
J: TRBJ1-2
DNA: TGTGCCAGCAGTCACAGGGGATGGAATGGCTACACCTTC
CDR3: CASSHRGWNGYTF

size: NA
V: TRBV5-6
D: NA
J: TRBJ1-1
DNA: TGTGCCAGCAGCTTGGGGAGCACTGAAGCTTTCTTT
CDR3: CASSLGSTEAFF

size: NA
V: TRBV18
D: NA
J: TRBJ1-1
DNA: TGTGCCAGCTCAGTGCGAGTCGACGGGGGTGGCACTGAAGCTTTCTTT
CDR3: CASSVRVDGGGTEAFF

size: NA
V: TRBV9
D: NA
J: TRBJ2-5
DNA: TGTGCCAGCAGCCCGCGCCCGGAGGGGGCGAAGACCCAGTACTTC
CDR3: CASSPRPEGAKTQYF

size: NA
V: TRBV5-4
D: TRBD1
J: TRBJ1-6
DNA: TGTGCCAGCAGCTTGGGATTACAGGGGATCCCAAATTCACCCCTCCACTTT
CDR3: CASSLGLQGIPNSPLHF

size: NA
V: TRBV5-1
D: NA
J: TRBJ2-2
DNA: TGCGCCACTCGGTCGGGAGCGAACACCGGGGAGCTGTTTTTT
CDR3: CATRSGANTGELFF

size: NA
V: TRBV11-2
D: TRBD1
J: TRBJ1-1
DNA: TGTGCCAGCAGCTTGGGGACAGGCAGATTCTTT
CDR3: CASSLGTGRFF

size: NA
V: TRBV5-1
D: NA
J: TRBJ1-2
DNA: TGCGCCAGCAGCTTGACAGGAACCTATGGCTACACCTTC
CDR3: CASSLTGTYGYTF

size: once
V: TRBV4-3
D: NA
J: TRBJ1-3
DNA: TGCGCCAGCAGCGTACAGGGCTTAGGGGGAAACACCATATATTTT
CDR3: CASSVQGLGGNTIYF

size: NA
V: TRBV5-5
D: NA
J: TRBJ2-2
DNA: TGTGCCAGCAGCCACCCCCTGCGAGACACCGGGGAGCTGTTTTTT
CDR3: CASSHPLRDTGELFF

size: NA
V: TRBV5-4
D: NA
J: TRBJ2-1
DNA: TGTGCCAGCAGCCCCGGACAGCGAGATGAGCAGTTCTTC
CDR3: CASSPGQRDEQFF

size: NA
V: TRBV7-9
D: NA
J: TRBJ1-1
DNA: TGTGCCAGCAGCGTGCGGGACTCCGGGCGTACTGAAGCTTTCTTT
CDR3: CASSVRDSGRTEAFF

size: NA
V: TRBV7-9
D: NA
J: TRBJ1-2
DNA: TGTGCCAGCAGCTTAGGAAGGGGCGGGAATGGCTACACCTTC
CDR3: CASSLGRGGNGYTF

size: NA
V: TRBV9
D: TRBD1
J: TRBJ2-2
DNA: TGTGCCAGCAGCGTCTCACCCCGGGACAGGGCGAACACCGGGGAGCTGTTTTTT
CDR3: CASSVSPRDRANTGELFF

size: NA
V: TRBV4-3
D: TRBD1
J: TRBJ2-3
DNA: TGCGCCAGCAGCCAAGATTTTGTGACCGGGACAGGGGGTACAGATACGCAGTATTTT
CDR3: CASSQDFVTGTGGTDTQYF

size: NA
V: TRBV30
D: TRBD1
J: TRBJ2-7
DNA: TGTGCCTGGACAGGGGGCGCCTTAGGCGAGCAGTACTTC
CDR3: CAWTGGALGEQYF

size: NA
V: TRBV7-6
D: TRBD1
J: TRBJ2-7
DNA: TGTGCCAGCAGCTTAGCTGGGACAGGGGGGCACGAGCAGTACTTC
CDR3: CASSLAGTGGHEQYF

size: NA
V: TRBV5-1
D: NA
J: TRBJ2-6
DNA: TGCGCCAGCGGGGTAACAGGGTTCGGGGCCAACGTCCTGACTTTC
CDR3: CASGVTGFGANVLTF